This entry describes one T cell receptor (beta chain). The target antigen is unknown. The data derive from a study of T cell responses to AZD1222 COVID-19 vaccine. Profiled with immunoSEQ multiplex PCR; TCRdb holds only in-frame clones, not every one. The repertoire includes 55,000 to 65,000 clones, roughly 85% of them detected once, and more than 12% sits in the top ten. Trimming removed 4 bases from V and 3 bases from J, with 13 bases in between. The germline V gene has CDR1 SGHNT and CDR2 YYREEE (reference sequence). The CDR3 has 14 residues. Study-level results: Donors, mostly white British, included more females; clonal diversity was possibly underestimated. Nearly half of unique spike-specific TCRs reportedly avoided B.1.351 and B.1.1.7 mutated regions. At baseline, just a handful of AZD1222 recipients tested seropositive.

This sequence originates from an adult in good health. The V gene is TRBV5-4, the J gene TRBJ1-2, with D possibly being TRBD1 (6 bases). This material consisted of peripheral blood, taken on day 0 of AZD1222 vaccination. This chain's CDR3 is CASSVGGGDYGYTF. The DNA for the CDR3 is TGTGCCAGCAGCGTGGGGGGGGGCGACTATGGCTACACCTTC.